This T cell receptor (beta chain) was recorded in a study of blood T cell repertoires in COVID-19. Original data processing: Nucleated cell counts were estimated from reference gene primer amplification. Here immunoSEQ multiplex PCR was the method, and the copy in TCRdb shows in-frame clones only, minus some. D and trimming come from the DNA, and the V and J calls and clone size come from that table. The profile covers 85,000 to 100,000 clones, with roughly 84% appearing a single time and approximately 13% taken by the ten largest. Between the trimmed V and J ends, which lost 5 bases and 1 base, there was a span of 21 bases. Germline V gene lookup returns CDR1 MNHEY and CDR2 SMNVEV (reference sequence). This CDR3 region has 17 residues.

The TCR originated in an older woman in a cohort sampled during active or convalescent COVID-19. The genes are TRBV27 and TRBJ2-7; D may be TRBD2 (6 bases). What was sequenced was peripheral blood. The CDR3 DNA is TGTGCCAGCAGTCTCCTCCCGTCCGGTAGCGGATCCTACGAGCAGTACTTC. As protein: CASSLLPSGSGSYEQYF.